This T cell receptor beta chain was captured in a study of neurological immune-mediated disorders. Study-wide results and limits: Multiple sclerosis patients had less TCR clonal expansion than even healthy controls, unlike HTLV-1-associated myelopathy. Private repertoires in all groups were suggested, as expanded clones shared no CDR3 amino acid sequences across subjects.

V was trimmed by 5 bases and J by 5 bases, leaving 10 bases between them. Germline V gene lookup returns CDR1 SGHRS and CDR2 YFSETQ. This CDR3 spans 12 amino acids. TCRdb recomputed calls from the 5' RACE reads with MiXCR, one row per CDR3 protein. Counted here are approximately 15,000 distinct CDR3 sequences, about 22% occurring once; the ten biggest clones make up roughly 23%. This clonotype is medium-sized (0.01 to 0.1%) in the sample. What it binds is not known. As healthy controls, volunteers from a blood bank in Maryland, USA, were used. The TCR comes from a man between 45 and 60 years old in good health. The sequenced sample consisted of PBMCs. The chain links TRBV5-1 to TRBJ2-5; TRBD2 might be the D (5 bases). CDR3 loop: CASREGVETQYF. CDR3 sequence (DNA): TGCGCCAGCAGAGAGGGAGTGGAGACCCAGTACTTC.